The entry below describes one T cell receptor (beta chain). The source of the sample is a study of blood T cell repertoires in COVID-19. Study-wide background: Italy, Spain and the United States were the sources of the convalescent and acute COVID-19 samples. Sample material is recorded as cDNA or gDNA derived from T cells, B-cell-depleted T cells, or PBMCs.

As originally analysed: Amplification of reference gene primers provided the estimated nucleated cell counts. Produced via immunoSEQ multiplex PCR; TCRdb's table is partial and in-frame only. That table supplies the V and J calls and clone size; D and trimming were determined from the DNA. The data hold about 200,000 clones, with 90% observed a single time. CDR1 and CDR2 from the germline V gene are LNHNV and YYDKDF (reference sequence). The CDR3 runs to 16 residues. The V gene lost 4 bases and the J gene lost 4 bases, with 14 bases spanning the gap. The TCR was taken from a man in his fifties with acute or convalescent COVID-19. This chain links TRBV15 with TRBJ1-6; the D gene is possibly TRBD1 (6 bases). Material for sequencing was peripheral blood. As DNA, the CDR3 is TGTGCCACCAGCAAAGTACCGGGACAATATAATTCACCCCTCCACTTT. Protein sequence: CATSKVPGQYNSPLHF.